Listed below are T cell receptor beta chains from one sample, sequenced in a study of blood T cell repertoires in COVID-19. Generated by immunoSEQ multiplex PCR, the TCRdb table keeps only in-frame clones and is missing some. The table has 150,000 or so clones, 80% to 90% seen once. Material: PBMCs or T cells enriched from blood (not recorded which). These receptors were taken from a woman in her 50s in a cohort exposed to, infected with or recovered from COVID-19 (not recorded which). Each CDR3 is given with its conserved first and last residue. D genes are given only for firm matches. Some rows mark clone size as missing; the rest say once, few, many or name a class of expanded clone.

clone size	V gene	J gene	D gene	CDR3 protein	CDR3 DNA
few	TRBV18	TRBJ2-7	NA	CASSPPSGGGGRSEQYF	TGTGCCAGCTCACCACCGTCAGGGGGAGGAGGTAGGTCCGAGCAGTACTTC
NA	TRBV9	TRBJ2-7	TRBD1	CASSLQGASYEQYF	TGTGCCAGCAGCCTCCAGGGGGCTTCCTACGAGCAGTACTTC
NA	TRBV27	TRBJ1-5	NA	CASSFNAAAGRDQPQHF	TGTGCCAGCAGTTTTAACGCGGCCGCAGGGAGGGATCAGCCCCAGCATTTT
NA	TRBV5-4	TRBJ2-5	TRBD2	CASTMRRAGVGQETQYF	TGTGCCAGCACGATGAGACGAGCGGGAGTAGGGCAAGAGACCCAGTACTTC
NA	TRBV7-2	TRBJ2-7	TRBD2	CASRRMGTTYEQYF	TGTGCCAGCAGGCGGATGGGGACTACCTACGAGCAGTACTTC
NA	TRBV2	TRBJ1-2	TRBD1	CASRGDRELRGYTF	TGTGCCAGCAGAGGGGACAGGGAGTTAAGGGGCTACACCTTC
once	TRBV5-4	TRBJ2-2	TRBD2	CASTRLAGNTGELFF	TGTGCCAGCACCAGACTAGCGGGTAACACCGGGGAGCTGTTTTTT
NA	TRBV5-4	TRBJ2-7	NA	CASSYGGQPYEQYF	TGTGCCAGCAGCTACGGGGGACAGCCCTACGAGCAGTACTTC
NA	TRBV7-9	TRBJ2-7	TRBD1	CASSSRQGPYEQYF	TGTGCCAGCAGCTCCCGACAGGGGCCCTACGAGCAGTACTTC
once	TRBV11-2	TRBJ1-5	TRBD1	CASSLGTTGYNQPQHF	TGTGCCAGCAGCCTGGGCACGACAGGGTACAATCAGCCCCAGCATTTT
NA	TRBV19	TRBJ2-7	TRBD2	CASAPGLAGVSYEQYF	TGTGCCAGTGCCCCCGGACTAGCGGGAGTTTCCTACGAGCAGTACTTC
NA	TRBV9	TRBJ1-6	NA	CASSQINSPLHF	TGTGCCAGCAGCCAAATCAATTCACCCCTCCACTTT
NA	TRBV19	TRBJ2-1	TRBD2	CASSPTSGDNEQFF	TGTGCCAGTAGCCCGACTAGCGGTGACAATGAGCAGTTCTTC
NA	TRBV7-9	TRBJ1-2	NA	CAVVGDNLNYGYTF	TGTGCCGTGGTAGGGGACAACCTTAACTATGGCTACACCTTC
NA	TRBV7-3	TRBJ2-7	TRBD1	CASSRDREYGEQYF	TGTGCCAGCAGCCGGGACAGGGAATATGGTGAGCAGTACTTC
NA	TRBV30	TRBJ2-7	NA	CAWSVSGGGYEQYF	TGTGCCTGGAGTGTATCGGGGGGCGGCTACGAGCAGTACTTC
NA	TRBV19	TRBJ1-3	NA	CASINRADGNTIYF	TGTGCCAGTATTAACAGGGCAGATGGAAACACCATATATTTT
few	TRBV3-1/TRBV3-2	TRBJ1-1	NA	CASSQDSMVKAFF	TGTGCCAGCAGCCAAGATAGTATGGTAAAAGCTTTCTTT
NA	TRBV4-3	TRBJ2-5	TRBD1	CASSQYEGAPQYF	TGCGCCAGCAGCCAATATGAGGGGGCGCCTCAGTACTTC
NA	TRBV9	TRBJ1-3	TRBD1	CASSVQGGSVSGNTIYF	TGTGCCAGCAGCGTACAGGGGGGCTCGGTCTCTGGAAACACCATATATTTT
NA	TRBV10-3	TRBJ1-1	NA	CAISTGPETEAFF	TGTGCCATCAGTACAGGGCCTGAAACTGAAGCTTTCTTT
once	TRBV5-4	TRBJ2-1	TRBD2	CASSLAGASSYNEQFF	TGTGCCAGCAGCTTAGCGGGGGCGAGCTCCTACAATGAGCAGTTCTTC
NA	TRBV16	TRBJ2-1	TRBD2	CASSRITGGHRLAGTYNEQFF	TGTGCCAGCAGCCGTATTACAGGGGGCCACAGACTAGCGGGAACCTACAATGAGCAGTTCTTC
NA	TRBV7-8	TRBJ2-7	TRBD2	CASSPSSGTYEQYF	TGTGCCAGCAGCCCGTCTAGCGGAACCTACGAGCAGTACTTC
NA	TRBV4-3	TRBJ2-2	NA	CASSQEATLTGELFF	TGCGCCAGCAGCCAAGAGGCCACCCTCACCGGGGAGCTGTTTTTT
NA	TRBV3-1/TRBV3-2	TRBJ2-3	NA	CASSQDLITAATDTQYF	TGTGCCAGCAGCCAAGATCTTATCACGGCGGCCACAGATACGCAGTATTTT
NA	TRBV5-1	TRBJ1-1	TRBD1	CATCIGTGPGSEAFF	TGCGCCACCTGCATCGGGACAGGTCCAGGGTCTGAAGCTTTCTTT
once	TRBV24-1	TRBJ1-5	NA	CATSDLGGNQPQHF	TGTGCCACCAGTGATCTGGGAGGGAATCAGCCCCAGCATTTT
NA	TRBV29-1	TRBJ2-1	TRBD2	CSVRDYSYNEQFF	TGCAGCGTTCGGGACTACTCCTACAATGAGCAGTTCTTC
NA	TRBV5-8	TRBJ2-3	TRBD2	CASSLAGRGGRVVDTQYF	TGTGCCAGCAGCTTGGCAGGGCGGGGGGGCCGTGTGGTAGATACGCAGTATTTT
NA	TRBV6-5	TRBJ2-2	NA	CASSYSQGGTGELFF	TGTGCCAGCAGTTACAGTCAGGGAGGCACCGGGGAGCTGTTTTTT
NA	TRBV24-1	TRBJ1-2	TRBD1	CATSSSQGNYGYTF	TGTGCCACCAGTTCGTCACAGGGGAACTATGGCTACACCTTC
NA	TRBV6-5	TRBJ2-7	TRBD1	CASSYSGQADYEQYF	TGTGCCAGCAGTTACTCTGGACAGGCCGACTACGAGCAGTACTTC
NA	TRBV7-9	TRBJ1-1	NA	CASSTQGGTEAFF	TGTGCCAGCAGCACACAGGGTGGCACTGAAGCTTTCTTT
NA	TRBV27	TRBJ2-7	TRBD1	CASSLSGTGGFEQYF	TGTGCCAGCAGTTTATCCGGGACAGGGGGATTCGAGCAGTACTTC
NA	TRBV19	TRBJ2-1	NA	CASSVTGTPVQFF	TGTGCCAGTAGTGTGACCGGGACACCGGTCCAATTCTTC
NA	TRBV7-3	TRBJ2-5	NA	CASSKGGGGETQYF	TGTGCCAGCAGCAAAGGAGGGGGCGGGGAGACCCAGTACTTC
NA	TRBV3-1/TRBV3-2	TRBJ1-5	NA	CASSQLTGNQPQHF	TGTGCCAGCAGCCAACTAACAGGGAATCAGCCCCAGCATTTT
NA	TRBV28	TRBJ1-5	NA	CASTGGLRGVNQPQHF	TGTGCCAGCACGGGGGGCCTCCGCGGGGTCAATCAGCCCCAGCATTTT
NA	TRBV6-1	TRBJ2-1	NA	CASSEVNSVELVF	TGTGCCAGCAGTGAAGTGAACAGTGTAGAGTTAGTCTTC
NA	TRBV2	TRBJ2-7	NA	CASTEEGVEQYF	TGTGCCAGCACCGAAGAGGGTGTTGAGCAGTACTTC
few	TRBV7-2	TRBJ1-6	NA	CASSLALGEGSPLHF	TGTGCCAGCAGCTTAGCATTGGGGGAGGGTTCACCCCTCCACTTT
NA	TRBV27	TRBJ2-1	TRBD2	CASSLSSGRSGEQFF	TGTGCCAGCAGTTTATCCAGCGGGAGAAGTGGCGAGCAGTTCTTC
NA	TRBV18	TRBJ2-7	TRBD2	CASSETSGGSAEQYF	TGTGCCAGCTCAGAGACTAGCGGGGGGTCCGCCGAGCAGTACTTC
once	TRBV7-2	TRBJ2-1	NA	CASSFSGDPSYNEQFF	TGTGCCAGCAGCTTCTCGGGGGACCCTTCCTACAATGAGCAGTTCTTC